The clone carrying this T cell receptor (beta chain) was detected a few times. These data originate in a study of blood T cells in healthy people across ages. CDR3 length: 18 amino acids. V lost 1 base to trimming and J lost 1 base; unmatched junction nucleotides: 11. Germline V lookup: CDR1 DFQATT, CDR2 SNEGSKA (reference sequence). Primed by a sample-barcoded 5' primer and a J-beta primer mix, a second PCR proceeded for about 7 to 11 cycles. In TCRdb, the 5' RACE reads were re-called with MiXCR into one record per CDR3 protein. The profile shows about 1.4 million distinct CDR3 sequences, 59% of them singletons.

The sequence derives from a man between 18 and 29 years old in good health. Source material: blood. The genes are TRBV20-1 and TRBJ2-1, with 9 bases fitting TRBD1. CDR3 in amino acids: CSARGTGEQGGSYNEQFF. CDR3 DNA: TGCAGTGCTAGAGGGACAGGGGAACAAGGAGGGTCCTACAATGAGCAGTTCTTC.